The 18 T cell receptor beta chains listed next were all sequenced from one sample in a study of CD8 T cells in ankylosing spondylitis. TCRdb recomputed calls from the 5' RACE reads with MiXCR, one row per CDR3 protein. The repertoire holds more than 250,000 distinct CDR3 sequences, with approximately 10% as singletons. The sequencing sample was made of blood, either unsorted or a sorted T cell fraction (not recorded which). These receptors came from a female donor with ankylosing spondylitis or in good health (not recorded which).

This clonotype was counted ten times or more. The CDR3 here is CASSLDRGGEQYF. DNA of the CDR3: TGCGCCAGCAGCTTGGACAGGGGGGGGGAGCAGTACTTC. The chain couples TRBV5-1 to TRBJ2-7, with a possible D match to TRBD1 (8 bases). The germline V and J ends were trimmed by 0 bases and 7 bases, with 11 bases remaining between them. This CDR3 region has 13 residues. In germline, CDR1 is SGHRS, CDR2 YFSETQ.

This clonotype showed up many times. The rearrangement links TRBV5-1 to TRBJ2-6; 9 nucleotides line up with TRBD1. Unmatched junction bases numbered 2, after V lost 1 base and J lost 0 bases. Germline V gene lookup returns CDR1 SGHRS and CDR2 YFSETQ. The length of the CDR3 is 17 residues. The CDR3 coding sequence is TGCGCCAGCAGCTTGACAGGGGGCAGCTCTGGGGCCAACGTCCTGACTTTC. Its protein product is CASSLTGGSSGANVLTF. The whole variable domain, remainder taken from reference TRBV5-1 and TRBJ2-6, is KAGVTQTPRYLIKTRGQQVTLSCSPISGHRSVSWYQQTPGQGLQFLFEYFSETQRNKGNFPGRFSGRQFSNSRSEMNVSTLELGDSALYLCASSLTGGSSGANVLTFGAGSRLTVL.

This clonotype was picked up many times. The V and J genes are TRBV7-2 and TRBJ2-2, with TRBD1 as a possible D gene (5 bases). In germline, CDR1 is SGHTA, CDR2 FQGNSA. This CDR3 spans 15 amino acids. Trimming removed 7 bases from V and 2 bases from J, with 14 bases in between. As DNA, the CDR3 is TGTGCCAGCACCCCATCTTGGGGCAACACCGGGGAGCTGTTTTTT. It translates to CASTPSWGNTGELFF.

This clonotype was observed at least ten times. J is TRBJ1-2 and V is TRBV29-1; the match to TRBD1 covers 7 bases. Germline V lookup: CDR1 SQVTM, CDR2 ANQGSEA. The V gene end was trimmed by 3 bases and the J gene end by 14 bases; junction bases not matched to a gene: 6. The CDR3 has 10 residues. CDR3: CSVDDRERTF. CDR3 coding DNA: TGCAGCGTTGACGACAGGGAAAGGACCTTC.

The chain has TRBV4-2 and TRBJ2-5; D is unresolved. The ends were cut back, 4 bases at V and 2 bases at J, with 11 bases in the middle. This CDR3 contains 14 residues. In germline, CDR1 is LGHNA, CDR2 YNFKEQ. CDR3 nucleotides: TGTGCCAGCAGCCCATGGACGGGTCAAGAGACCCAGTACTTC. Translating it yields CASSPWTGQETQYF.

Many counts were recorded for this clonotype. The chain joins TRBV29-1 to TRBJ2-2, with 11 nucleotides matching TRBD1. The CDR3 runs to 16 residues. The V segment lost 5 bases and the J segment 4 bases; nucleotides outside the gene matches: 9. Germline V gene sequence: CDR1 SQVTM, CDR2 ANQGSEA. CDR3 sequence (DNA): TGCAGCGTTAAACGATCCGGGACAGGGGGCACCGGGGAGCTGTTTTTT. Residues: CSVKRSGTGGTGELFF.

Ten or more counts support this clonotype. The V gene is TRBV9, the J gene TRBJ1-1; D is uncertain. There are 16 residues in the CDR3. V dropped 3 bases and J dropped 0 bases, with 15 bases sitting between them. CDR1 and CDR2 from the germline V gene are SGDLS and YYNGEE. The CDR3 nucleotides are TGTGCCAGCAGCGCGGGAATTGGGGTAGTGAACACTGAAGCTTTCTTT. Translation gives CASSAGIGVVNTEAFF.

This clonotype was seen at least ten times. The chain uses TRBV7-2 and TRBJ2-3, with 9 bases lining up with TRBD2. The CDR3 is made up of 15 amino acids. Trimming cost V 5 bases and J 4 bases; bases outside gene matches: 7. Germline assignment: CDR1 SGHTA and CDR2 FQGNSA. Here the CDR3 reads CASSQTSGRPDTQYF. In DNA form, the CDR3 reads TGTGCCAGCAGCCAGACCAGCGGGAGGCCAGATACGCAGTATTTT. Together with reference TRBV7-2 and TRBJ2-3, the CDR3 gives the full variable domain: GAGVSQSPSNKVTEKGKDVELRCDPISGHTALYWYRQSLGQGLEFLIYFQGNSAPDKSGLPSDRFSAERTGGSVSTLTIQRTQQEDSAVYLCASSQTSGRPDTQYFGPGTRLTVL.

This clonotype came up many times. The CDR3 sequence: CASSLTSEYEQYF. The CDR3 bases are TGCGCCAGCAGCTTGACTAGCGAGTACGAGCAGTACTTC. V usage is TRBV10-2 and J usage is TRBJ2-7; 8 bases line up with TRBD2. The germline gives CDR1 WSHSY, CDR2 SAAADI. Trimming removed 6 bases from V and 4 bases from J; junction bases left unmatched: 5. The CDR3 sequence is 13 residues long.

This clonotype has just a few counts. V gene TRBV14 combines with J gene TRBJ2-7; 11 bases align to TRBD1. The CDR3 length is 17 residues. V dropped 4 bases and J dropped 2; count of bases not matched to a gene: 10. Germline lookup yields CDR1 SGHDN and CDR2 FVKESK. CDR3 loop: CASSPGTGGWDPYEQYF. In nucleotides, the CDR3 is TGTGCCAGCAGCCCGGGGACAGGGGGTTGGGACCCCTACGAGCAGTACTTC.

This clonotype was recorded at least ten times. The chain uses TRBV30 and TRBJ1-2, with D perhaps TRBD1 (5 bases). CDR3 length equals 15 residues. V was trimmed by 2 bases and J by 5 bases, leaving 18 bases between them. The germline V gene encodes CDR1 GTSNPN and CDR2 SVGIG (reference sequence). CDR3 bases: TGTGCCTGGAGTCCCGACGGGGGGTTCCGATATGGCTACACCTTC. As protein: CAWSPDGGFRYGYTF. Variable domain in full (rest from reference TRBV30 and TRBJ1-2): SQTIHQWPATLVQPVGSPLSLECTVEGTSNPNLYWYRQAAGRGLQLLFYSVGIGQISSEVPQNLSASRPQDRQFILSSKKLLLSDSGFYLCAWSPDGGFRYGYTFGSGTRLTVV.

This clonotype was recorded a few times. The chain employs TRBV7-6 and TRBJ2-3, with a weak D call TRBD2 (6 bases). Looked up from germline, CDR1 is SGHVS and CDR2 is FNYEAQ. The CDR3 loop spans 15 amino acids. The V end lost 2 bases, the J end lost 3 bases, and 12 bases lay between the germline ends. CDR3 nucleotide sequence: TGTGCCAGCAGCTTATTAGCGGATCCTACAGATACGCAGTATTTT. Protein sequence: CASSLLADPTDTQYF.

This clonotype was observed many times. The V call is TRBV5-6, the J call TRBJ2-1; possible D gene TRBD2, 7 bases. Trimming shortened V by 7 bases and J by 7 bases, and 21 bases separated the two germline ends. Germline values: CDR1 SGHDT, CDR2 YYEEEE. The CDR3 extends over 15 amino acids. CDR3 sequence: CASLGGPLDVNEQFF. DNA for the CDR3: TGTGCCAGCTTGGGGGGGCCATTGGACGTTAATGAGCAGTTCTTC.

The chain links TRBV27 to TRBJ2-7; 7 positions match TRBD1. V lost 6 bases, J lost 3 bases, and 11 bases stayed unmatched. The CDR3 is 15 amino acids. The germline V gene has CDR1 MNHEY and CDR2 SMNVEV (reference sequence). The CDR3 DNA sequence: TGTGCCAGCAGCCCAATACAGGGGCGGCTCTACGAGCAGTACTTC. Protein: CASSPIQGRLYEQYF.

This clonotype came up many times. The chain employs TRBV10-3 and TRBJ1-2; 7 bases agree with TRBD1. Trimming cost V 5 bases and J 2 bases; bases outside gene matches: 2. CDR3 size: 13 residues. CDR1 and CDR2 from the germline V gene are ENHRY and SYGVKD. CDR3 nucleotides: TGTGCCATCAGTCCGGGACAGAACTATGGCTACACCTTC. Translation: CAISPGQNYGYTF.

This clonotype was observed many times. The genes are TRBV6-1 and TRBJ1-1; D gene uncertain. The CDR3 covers 12 residues. Looked up from germline, CDR1 is MNHNS and CDR2 is SASEGT. V lost 2 bases and J lost 2, with 3 bases in between. This chain's CDR3 is CASSEFNTEAFF. The CDR3 DNA follows: TGTGCCAGCAGTGAATTTAACACTGAAGCTTTCTTT.

This clonotype appeared many times. The chain is built from TRBV6-1 and TRBJ2-5, with D possibly being TRBD1 or TRBD2 (5 bases each). Trimming pared 6 bases from V and 7 bases from J, leaving 15 bases between. Germline CDR1 and CDR2: MNHNS and SASEGT. The CDR3 totals 13 residues. The CDR3, as DNA: TGTGCCAGCAGCCCTCCCGGGACCGGGACCCAGTACTTC. It specifies CASSPPGTGTQYF.

This clonotype has a count of ten or more. The gene calls are TRBV5-1 and TRBJ1-2; no definite D call. Trimming removed 5 bases at V and 8 bases at J, with 13 bases between. Germline CDR1 reads SGHRS; CDR2 reads YFSETQ. This CDR3 is 12 amino acids long. The CDR3 protein is CASRHSDGGYTF. The CDR3 nucleotides read TGCGCCAGCAGACATTCTGATGGGGGCTACACCTTC.